A single sample gave rise to the 18 T cell receptor beta chains below, sequenced in a study of T cell repertoires in cytomegalovirus infection. TCRdb recomputed calls from the reads with MiXCR, one row per CDR3 protein. The sample holds about 340,000 distinct CDR3 sequences, about 28% seen once. These receptors are not linked to any known antigen. This specimen was cultured PBMCs, taken from culture after CMV antigen stimulation. These receptors all come from a human donor in good health (CMV status not recorded). Some clones in this sample may be carry-over from other donors' samples.

The count of this clonotype is one. The rearrangement uses TRBV7-2 and TRBJ1-1, with TRBD1 as a possible D gene (5 bases). Germline assignment: CDR1 SGHTA and CDR2 FQGNSA. V lost 5 bases, J lost 6 bases, and 19 bases lay in between. There are 15 residues in the CDR3. The CDR3 DNA sequence: TGTGCCAGCAGCCGGGCGACATTTCAGGGCGCTGAAGCTTTCTTT. This encodes CASSRATFQGAEAFF.

This clonotype has more than one count but fewer than ten. This sequence joins TRBV11-1 and TRBJ2-3; 8 nucleotides match TRBD1. With V trimmed by 11 bases and J by 4 bases, 8 bases remained unmatched. The CDR3 contains 13 residues. The germline V gene has CDR1 SGHAT and CDR2 FQDESV (reference sequence). This chain's CDR3 is CAARGTGADTQYF. The CDR3 region has the DNA TGTGCCGCACGGGGGACAGGAGCAGATACGCAGTATTTT.

This chain links TRBV11-3 with TRBJ2-2; weak D call: TRBD2 (6 bases). This CDR3 region has 16 residues. Per germline, CDR1 SGHNT and CDR2 YENEEA. Between the trimmed V and J ends, which lost 2 bases and 6 bases, there was a span of 16 bases. In DNA, the CDR3 is TGTGCCAGCAGCTTATTTTATCAGGGAGGTTCCGGGGAGCTGTTTTTT. This gives the protein CASSLFYQGGSGELFF.

This clonotype was seen only a few times. CDR3 region: CASSPTGGREYNSPLHF. CDR3 in DNA: TGTGCCAGCAGCCCCACAGGGGGCCGGGAATATAATTCACCCCTCCACTTT. The rearrangement uses TRBV7-9 and TRBJ1-6; 9 bases align to TRBD1. The CDR3 runs 17 residues. V lost 5 bases, J lost 4 bases, and 9 bases stayed unmatched. Germline V lookup: CDR1 SEHNR, CDR2 FQNEAQ (reference sequence).

This clonotype was found a few times. A read error may produce the germline difference seen at one junction end. V is TRBV7-7 and J is TRBJ2-1, with 13 bases identical to TRBD2. This CDR3 comprises 16 residues. Germline V gene sequence: CDR1 SSHAT, CDR2 FNYEAQ (reference sequence). As DNA, the CDR3 is TGTGCTAGCAGCTTATTTTCCGGGACTAGCGGGACTGAGCAGTTCTTC. Amino acids: CASSLFSGTSGTEQFF.

The chain joins TRBV10-2 to TRBJ1-6, with D unclear. The germline V gene encodes CDR1 WSHSY and CDR2 SAAADI. The CDR3 totals 13 residues. Trimming stripped 3 bases from V and 8 bases from J, with 8 bases between. CDR3 DNA sequence: TGCGCCAGCAGTGACAGAACTGATTCACCCCTCCACTTT. This codes for CASSDRTDSPLHF.

This clonotype was counted only a few times. The chain joins TRBV5-4 to TRBJ2-5; D is possibly TRBD1 (5 bases). The V end lost 2 bases, the J end lost 5 bases, and 10 bases lay between the germline ends. This CDR3 is built from 13 residues. CDR1 is SGHNT, CDR2 YYREEE, per germline (reference sequence). The CDR3 DNA reads TGTGCCAGCAGCTTTTACCAGGGCGAGACCCAGTACTTC. This codes for CASSFYQGETQYF.

The chain carries TRBV27 and TRBJ1-2, with D possibly being TRBD1 (5 bases). Germline V CDR1 and CDR2: MNHEY, SMNVEV (reference sequence). The CDR3 totals 16 residues. Trimming took off 4 bases at V and 2 bases at J, with 17 bases between the two ends. CDR3 residues: CASSSPGDPSNYGYTF. The CDR3 nucleotides read TGTGCCAGCAGTTCCCCCGGGGACCCGTCCAACTATGGCTACACCTTC.

Ten or more counts support this clonotype. The chain uses TRBV28 and TRBJ2-1; 13 nucleotides match TRBD2. The CDR3 is 16 amino acids. V shed 5 bases and J 10 bases; nucleotides not matched to a gene: 11. CDR1 is MDHEN and CDR2 is SYDVKM in the germline V gene. In nucleotides, the CDR3 is TGTGCCAGCAGTCCACGGACTAGCGGGAGTGTAGGGGAGCAGTTCTTC. Translation gives CASSPRTSGSVGEQFF.

V usage is TRBV5-5 and J usage is TRBJ2-7; D gene uncertain. Trimming took 1 base from V and 4 from J, leaving 6 bases between them. This CDR3 is 12 amino acids long. In germline, CDR1 is SGHKS, CDR2 YYEKEE (reference sequence). CDR3 nucleotide sequence: TGTGCCAGCAGCTTGAACCGATACGAGCAGTACTTC. This sequence encodes CASSLNRYEQYF.

This chain uses TRBV20-1 with TRBJ2-1; D is possibly TRBD1 (6 bases). Germline V gene sequence: CDR1 DFQATT, CDR2 SNEGSKA (reference sequence). V shed 1 base and J shed 8 bases, with 18 bases lying between them. This CDR3 has 15 residues. CDR3 in amino acids: CSARVIGGDGDEQFF. The DNA for the CDR3 is TGCAGTGCTAGAGTGATAGGGGGAGACGGGGATGAGCAGTTCTTC.

This clonotype has at least ten counts. This sequence joins TRBV7-6 and TRBJ2-1; TRBD2 aligns across 7 bases. This CDR3 region has 15 residues. The germline CDR1 and CDR2 sequences are SGHVS and FNYEAQ. V trimming: 6 bases; J trimming: 5 bases; junction bases outside the gene matches: 10. Here the CDR3 DNA reads TGTGCCAGCAGACAACTAGCGATTTACCACAATGAGCAGTTCTTC. Residues: CASRQLAIYHNEQFF. Variable domain in full (rest from reference TRBV7-6 and TRBJ2-1): GAGVSQSPRYKVTKRGQDVALRCDPISGHVSLYWYRQALGQGPEFLTYFNYEAQQDKSGLPNDRFSAERPEGSISTLTIQRTEQRDSAMYRCASRQLAIYHNEQFFGPGTRLTVL.

This chain connects TRBV6-1 to TRBJ2-2; no definite D call. Deletions cut 4 bases from V and 8 bases from J, with 17 bases between. The germline gives CDR1 MNHNS, CDR2 SASEGT. This CDR3 comprises 15 residues. CDR3 DNA sequence: TGTGCCAGCAGTGCGTTCTACTCCGCCTTGGGGGAGCTGTTTTTT. Its translation: CASSAFYSALGELFF.

This clonotype was counted ten times or more. CDR3 region: CASSLQAGSSTDTQYF. CDR3 nucleotides: TGTGCCAGCAGTTTACAAGCAGGGTCTAGCACAGATACGCAGTATTTT. J is TRBJ2-3 and V is TRBV12-3 or TRBV12-4; D perhaps matches TRBD1 (5 bases). This CDR3 spans 16 amino acids. The V end was cut by 2 bases, the J end by 0 bases, with 12 bases between.

This clonotype was counted a few times. The chain combines TRBV28 with TRBJ1-1; D unclear. V lost 7 bases and J 0 bases, leaving 12 bases between the germline ends. The CDR3 length is 14 residues. Germline lookup yields CDR1 MDHEN and CDR2 SYDVKM. The CDR3 DNA reads as TGTGCCAGCATCACGGCGAGAATGAACACTGAAGCTTTCTTT. Its translation: CASITARMNTEAFF.

This clonotype has only a few counts. This rearrangement joins TRBV24-1 to TRBJ2-2; the D gene is possibly TRBD1 (6 bases). The CDR3 sequence is 16 residues long. Trimming shortened V by 1 base and J by 1 base, and 9 bases separated the two germline ends. The germline V gene has CDR1 KGHDR and CDR2 SFDVKD. In nucleotides, the CDR3 is TGTGCCACCAGTGATTTTGGGACAAAGAACACCGGGGAGCTGTTTTTT. It specifies CATSDFGTKNTGELFF.

This clonotype was observed a handful of times. V usage is TRBV7-9 and J usage is TRBJ2-3, with D possibly being TRBD1 (5 bases). From germline, CDR1 is SEHNR and CDR2 FQNEAQ (reference sequence). This CDR3 has 13 amino acids. Trimming left V 5 bases short and J 1 base short, with 7 bases between. Here the CDR3 DNA reads TGTGCCAGCAGCCAAGGGGGCACAGATACGCAGTATTTT. It is translated as CASSQGGTDTQYF.

This clonotype has just one count. The chain combines TRBV19 with TRBJ1-2, with TRBD1 matching over 10 bases. CDR1 and CDR2 from the germline V gene are LNHDA and SQIVND (reference sequence). The CDR3 has 15 amino acids. J lost 5 bases, V lost 5 bases, and 8 bases had no gene match. In DNA, the CDR3 is TGTGCCAGTAGTGTAGCTTGGGGACAGGGGTATGGCTACACCTTC. It yields the protein CASSVAWGQGYGYTF.